This TCR beta chain was recorded in a study of T cells in narcolepsy. Study-wide results and caveats: Autoreactive HCRT-specific and TRIB2-specific clonotypes were marked in same-patient CSF-versus-blood CD4+ comparisons.

TCRdb's copy holds only in-frame clones and misses some; the assay was immunoSEQ multiplex PCR. The sample gives tens of thousands of clones, approximately 79% of which show up once; around 7.2% is in the top ten. Remarks on this clone: Its antigen is unidentified.

The germline V gene has CDR1 SGHTA and CDR2 FQGNSA. V was clipped by 5 bases and J by 4 bases; unmatched bases: 8. This CDR3 is built from 16 residues. The source is a human donor in good health. V gene TRBV7-2 combines with J gene TRBJ2-2; 9 nucleotides align to TRBD1. Sequenced material: memory (CD45RA-) CD4+ T cells from blood. The CDR3 DNA sequence: TGTGCCAGCAGCGTACAGGGGGCGCCGGGCACCGGGGAGCTGTTTTTT. It yields the protein CASSVQGAPGTGELFF.